This T cell receptor beta chain was sequenced for a study of patients and donors after allogeneic stem cell transplantation. TCRdb re-analysed the RT-PCR reads in MiXCR, keeping a single row per CDR3 protein. The table has approximately 170,000 distinct CDR3 sequences, roughly 30% seen once. V was trimmed by 2 bases and J by 0 bases, leaving 11 bases between them. This CDR3 spans 17 amino acids. Germline V lookup: CDR1 MDHEN, CDR2 SYDVKM. This TCR came from a human donor who was either an allogeneic HSCT recipient or a stem cell or donor lymphocyte infusion donor (not recorded which). It is not recorded whose cells these are; they may come from a transplant donor. The sample comprised blood, either unsorted or a sorted T cell fraction (not recorded which). The J gene is TRBJ1-6, the V gene TRBV28; D unclear. The CDR3 coding sequence is TGTGCCAGCAGTTTAGTAGGCGGGAGCTCCTATAATTCACCCCTCCACTTT. Translating it yields CASSLVGGSSYNSPLHF.